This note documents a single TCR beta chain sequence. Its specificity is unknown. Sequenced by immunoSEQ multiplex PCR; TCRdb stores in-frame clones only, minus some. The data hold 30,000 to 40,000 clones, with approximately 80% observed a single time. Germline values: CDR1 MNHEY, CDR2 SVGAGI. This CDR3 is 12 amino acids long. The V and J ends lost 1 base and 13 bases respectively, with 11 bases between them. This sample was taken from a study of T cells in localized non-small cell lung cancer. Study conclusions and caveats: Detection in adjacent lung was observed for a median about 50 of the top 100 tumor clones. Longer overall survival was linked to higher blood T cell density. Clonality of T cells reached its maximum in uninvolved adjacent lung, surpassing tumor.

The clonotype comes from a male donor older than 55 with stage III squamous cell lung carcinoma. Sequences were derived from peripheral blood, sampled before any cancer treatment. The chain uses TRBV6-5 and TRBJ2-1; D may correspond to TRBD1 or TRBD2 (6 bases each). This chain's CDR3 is CASSYFGGPQFF. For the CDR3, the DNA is TGTGCCAGCAGTTACTTCGGGGGCCCCCAGTTCTTC.